The clone carrying this T cell receptor (beta chain) showed up many times. Unmatched junction bases numbered 5, after V lost 6 bases and J lost 5 bases. The CDR3 has 14 amino acids. Per germline, CDR1 LGHDT and CDR2 YNNKEL (reference sequence). From roughly 0.4 ug of RNA, a library with molecular barcoded alpha/delta and beta/gamma adaptors was made. MiXCR was run by TCRdb on the reads, yielding one entry per CDR3 protein. The repertoire consists of 45,000 to 55,000 distinct CDR3 sequences, with around a fifth occurring once and the leading ten covering just over 15%. The data were obtained in a study of read filtering for tumor transcriptome and immune sequencing. Looking at the study overall: R-ISS stage counts were about 8 for I, about 15 for II, six or seven for III.

The specimen was a population of CD138-negative cells sorted from bone marrow. This TCR came from a donor older than 35 with multiple myeloma. The V and J genes are TRBV3-1 and TRBJ2-5; 11 bases agree with TRBD1. The CDR3 reads CASRRTGGRETQYF. CDR3 DNA: TGTGCCAGCAGGCGGACAGGGGGCCGGGAGACCCAGTACTTC.